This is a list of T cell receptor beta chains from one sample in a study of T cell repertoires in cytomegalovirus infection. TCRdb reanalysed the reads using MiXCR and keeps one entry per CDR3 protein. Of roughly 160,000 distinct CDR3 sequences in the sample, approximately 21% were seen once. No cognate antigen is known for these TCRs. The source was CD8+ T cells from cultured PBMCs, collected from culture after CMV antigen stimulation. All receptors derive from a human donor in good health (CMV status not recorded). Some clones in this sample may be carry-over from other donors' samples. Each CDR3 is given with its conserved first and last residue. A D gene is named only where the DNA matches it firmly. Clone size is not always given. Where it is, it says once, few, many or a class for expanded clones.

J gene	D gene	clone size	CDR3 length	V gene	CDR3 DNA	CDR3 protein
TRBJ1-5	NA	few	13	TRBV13	TGTGCCAGCAGCTTATCCGGGGAGCAGCCCCAGCATTTT	CASSLSGEQPQHF
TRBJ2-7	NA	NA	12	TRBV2	TGTGCCAGCTTAGGTCCCGGGCACGAGCAGTACTTC	CASLGPGHEQYF
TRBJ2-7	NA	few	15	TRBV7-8	TGTGCCAGCAGCCCGAGGACAACTCCTACATACGAGCAGTACTTC	CASSPRTTPTYEQYF
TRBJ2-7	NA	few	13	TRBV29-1	TGCAGCGCGATGGGCAGGGAATCCTACGAGCAGTACTTC	CSAMGRESYEQYF
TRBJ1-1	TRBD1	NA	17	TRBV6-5	TGTGCCAGCAGTTACAATCCAGGACAGGGGGCTATCACTGAAGCTTTCTTT	CASSYNPGQGAITEAFF
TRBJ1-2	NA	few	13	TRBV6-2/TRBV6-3	TGTGCCAGCAGTTACAGGGTTGTGGATGGCTACACCTTC	CASSYRVVDGYTF
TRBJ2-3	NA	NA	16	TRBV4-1	TGCGCCAGCAGCCAAGGAATGGGCACTAGCACAGATACGCAGTATTTT	CASSQGMGTSTDTQYF
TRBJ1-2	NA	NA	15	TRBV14	TGTGCCAGCAGCCAAGAATGGGGGGGCCGGTATGGCTACACCTTC	CASSQEWGGRYGYTF
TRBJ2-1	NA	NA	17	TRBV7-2	TGTGCCAGCAGCTTAGCGCAGAGGGTGGGGCTCTACAATGAGCAGTTCTTC	CASSLAQRVGLYNEQFF
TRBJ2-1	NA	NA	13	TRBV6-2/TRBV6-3	TGTGCCAGCAAGGGGCCCGATTACAATGAGCAGTTCTTC	CASKGPDYNEQFF
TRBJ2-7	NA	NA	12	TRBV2	TGTGCCAGCAGTTGGACTGCTTACGAGCAGTACTTC	CASSWTAYEQYF
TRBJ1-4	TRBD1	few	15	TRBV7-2	TGTGCCAGCAGCCCAAACAGGGGCCCGGGGGAAAAACTGTTTTTT	CASSPNRGPGEKLFF
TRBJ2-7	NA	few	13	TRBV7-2	TGTGCCAGCAGCGGCGCTAGCTCATACGAGCAGTACTTC	CASSGASSYEQYF
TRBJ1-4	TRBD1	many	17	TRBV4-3	TGCGCCAGCAGCCAAGGGGGACAGGGAGCAACTAATGAAAAACTGTTTTTT	CASSQGGQGATNEKLFF
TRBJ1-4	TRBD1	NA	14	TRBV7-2	TGTGCCAGCAGCCCGAGAGGGGGCGGTGAAAAACTGTTTTTT	CASSPRGGGEKLFF
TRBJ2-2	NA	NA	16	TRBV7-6	TGTGCCAGCAGCCCACGGATACTTTTAACCGGTGGGGAGCTGTTTTTT	CASSPRILLTGGELFF
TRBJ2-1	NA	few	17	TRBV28	TGTGCCAGCAGTTTGCCCTCCGGCGGGGACACGTACAATGAGCAGTTCTTC	CASSLPSGGDTYNEQFF
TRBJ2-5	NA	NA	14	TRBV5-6	TGTGCCAGCAGCTTGTCAGGGACCTGGGAGACCCAGTACTTC	CASSLSGTWETQYF
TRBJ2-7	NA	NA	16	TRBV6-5	TGTGCCAGCAGCCCCCCTCCATCTATCTTCTCCTACGAGCAGTACTTC	CASSPPPSIFSYEQYF
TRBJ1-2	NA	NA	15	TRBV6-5	TGTGCCAGCAGTCGCTGGGACACGGGGGGTTTCAGCTACACCTTC	CASSRWDTGGFSYTF
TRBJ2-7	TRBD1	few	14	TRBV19	TGTGCCAGTAGTATGGGGACAGGGGACTACGAGCAGTACTTC	CASSMGTGDYEQYF
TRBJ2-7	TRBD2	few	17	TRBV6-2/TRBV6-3	TGTGCCAGCAGTTACTTGAACATAGCGGGGAGCTCCTACGAGCAGTACTTC	CASSYLNIAGSSYEQYF
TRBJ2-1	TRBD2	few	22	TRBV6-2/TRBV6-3	TGTGCCAGCACATTAACCCTTGGGACCTGGACTAGCGGGGGTCCCCCGGGGGATGAGCAGTTCTTC	CASTLTLGTWTSGGPPGDEQFF